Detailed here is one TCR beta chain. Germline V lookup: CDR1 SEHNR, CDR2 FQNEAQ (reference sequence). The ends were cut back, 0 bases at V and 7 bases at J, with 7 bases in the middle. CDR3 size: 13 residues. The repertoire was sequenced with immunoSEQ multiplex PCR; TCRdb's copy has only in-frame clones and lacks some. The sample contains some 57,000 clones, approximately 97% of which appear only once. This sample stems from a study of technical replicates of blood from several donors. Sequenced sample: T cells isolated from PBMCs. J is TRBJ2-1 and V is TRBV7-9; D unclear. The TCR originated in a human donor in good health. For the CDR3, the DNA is TGTGCCAGCAGCTTAGCTCAACAAAATGAGCAGTTCTTC. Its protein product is CASSLAQQNEQFF.